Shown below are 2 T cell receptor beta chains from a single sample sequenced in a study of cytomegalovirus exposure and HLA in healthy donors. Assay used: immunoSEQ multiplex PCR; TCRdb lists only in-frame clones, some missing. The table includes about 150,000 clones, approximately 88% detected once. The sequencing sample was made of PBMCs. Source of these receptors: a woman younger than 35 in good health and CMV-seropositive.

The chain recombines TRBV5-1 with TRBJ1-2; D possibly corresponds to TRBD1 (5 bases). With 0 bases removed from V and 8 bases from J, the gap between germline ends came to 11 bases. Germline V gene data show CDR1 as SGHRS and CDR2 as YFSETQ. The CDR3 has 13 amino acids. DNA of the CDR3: TGCGCCAGCAGCTTGGGATGGGGGGAAGGCTACACCTTC. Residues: CASSLGWGEGYTF.

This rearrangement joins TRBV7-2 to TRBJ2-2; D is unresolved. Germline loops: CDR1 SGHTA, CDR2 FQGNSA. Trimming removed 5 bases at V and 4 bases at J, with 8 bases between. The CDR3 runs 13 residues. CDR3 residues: CASSPRPTGELFF. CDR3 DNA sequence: TGTGCCAGCAGCCCTAGACCCACCGGGGAGCTGTTTTTT. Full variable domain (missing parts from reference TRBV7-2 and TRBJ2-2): GAGVSQSPSNKVTEKGKDVELRCDPISGHTALYWYRQSLGQGLEFLIYFQGNSAPDKSGLPSDRFSAERTGGSVSTLTIQRTQQEDSAVYLCASSPRPTGELFFGEGSRLTVL.